These 12 T cell receptor beta chains were sequenced from one sample in a study of cytomegalovirus exposure and HLA in healthy donors. PCR involved 60 Vbeta and 13 Jbeta primers. Assay used: immunoSEQ multiplex PCR; TCRdb lists only in-frame clones, some missing. The table records about 150,000 clones, 65% to 80% of them present only once. Material: PBMCs. All receptors come from a man younger than 35 in good health and CMV-seronegative.

The rearrangement uses TRBV11-1 and TRBJ2-3; no clear D gene. CDR3 length: 17 amino acids. Germline CDR1 and CDR2: SGHAT and FQDESV (reference sequence). The V end lost 2 bases, the J end lost 6 bases, and 21 bases lay between the germline ends. In nucleotides, the CDR3 is TGTGCCAGCAGCTTATATAGAGGAACGTATTCCTACGATACGCAGTATTTT. This codes for CASSLYRGTYSYDTQYF. Drawing the rest from reference TRBV11-1 and TRBJ2-3, the complete variable domain is EAEVAQSPRYKITEKSQAVAFWCDPISGHATLYWYRQILGQGPELLVQFQDESVVDDSQLPKDRFSAERLKGVDSTLKIQPAELGDSAMYLCASSLYRGTYSYDTQYFGPGTRLTVL.

This clone was found once. DNA of the CDR3: TGTGCCAGCAGCTTCGCGGAAGGGCTGTTTTTT. Its translation: CASSFAEGLFF. The V gene is TRBV7-9, the J gene TRBJ2-2; D call uncertain. CDR3 length: 11 amino acids. The germline V and J ends were trimmed by 3 bases and 13 bases, with 9 bases remaining between them. Per germline, CDR1 SEHNR and CDR2 FQNEAQ (reference sequence).

The table lists this clone with a few counts. V is TRBV27 and J is TRBJ1-5; TRBD1 matches at 9 bases. V shed 6 bases, J shed 4 bases, and the junction held 10 bases outside the gene matches. The CDR3 is made up of 16 amino acids. In germline, CDR1 is MNHEY, CDR2 SMNVEV (reference sequence). CDR3 nucleotides: TGTGCCAGCAGCCCTACCGGGACAGGGTTAAATCAGCCCCAGCATTTT. Amino acid sequence: CASSPTGTGLNQPQHF.

This clone appeared a few times. The chain joins TRBV4-2 to TRBJ2-1; the D gene is possibly TRBD2 (5 bases). The CDR3 sequence is 16 residues long. Germline V gene lookup returns CDR1 LGHNA and CDR2 YNFKEQ. In DNA, the CDR3 is TGTGGGGAGTTTTCCCCGTTCCCTTCGACACACAATGAGCAGTTCTTC. This codes for CGEFSPFPSTHNEQFF.

This chain uses TRBV13 with TRBJ2-3; TRBD2 aligns across 14 bases. After removal of 1 base from V and 3 bases from J, the junction contained 3 bases not matched to a gene. The CDR3 has 17 residues. Per the germline V gene, CDR1 is PRHDT and CDR2 is FYEKMQ (reference sequence). The CDR3 coding sequence is TGTGCCAGCAGCTTAGTGCGGACTAGCGGGGGGACAGATACGCAGTATTTT. This gives the protein CASSLVRTSGGTDTQYF.

This clone has only one observation. CDR3 nucleotide sequence: TGTGCCATCAGTGGTTCAGGGGGTCGGTATGGCTACACCTTC. It codes for CAISGSGGRYGYTF. The chain employs TRBV10-3 and TRBJ1-2, with TRBD1 matching over 7 bases. Trimming at V came to 4 bases and at J to 5 bases, leaving 7 bases not matched to a gene. The V gene's germline CDR1 is ENHRY and CDR2 SYGVKD. CDR3 length: 14 residues.

This clone came up a few times. The V gene is TRBV2, the J gene TRBJ1-2; 7 bases map to TRBD1. Germline CDR1 SNHLY, CDR2 FYNNEI. Trimming removed 5 bases from V and 8 bases from J; junction bases left unmatched: 11. The CDR3 runs 14 residues. CDR3 in DNA: TGTGCCAGCAGTAATACAGGGGTCAGCGGCGGCTACACCTTC. Protein sequence: CASSNTGVSGGYTF.

This chain joins TRBV11-3 and TRBJ2-1; the D gene is possibly TRBD2 (6 bases). V was shortened by 2 bases and J by 2 bases, with 19 bases between the two germline ends. Germline CDR1 is SGHNT and CDR2 is YENEEA. This CDR3 is 18 amino acids long. The CDR3 spells CASSLLSPRESAYNEQFF. As DNA, the CDR3 is TGTGCCAGCAGCTTACTATCTCCGCGGGAAAGCGCCTACAATGAGCAGTTCTTC.

The rearrangement joins TRBV19 to TRBJ1-6, with D unresolved. The germline V gene has CDR1 LNHDA and CDR2 SQIVND (reference sequence). V lost 6 bases, J lost 5 bases, and 11 bases lay in between. The CDR3 is 14 amino acids. The chain's CDR3 is CASSSARDNSPLHF. The CDR3 coding sequence is TGTGCCAGTAGCTCTGCTCGGGATAATTCACCCCTCCACTTT.

The chain carries TRBV6-5 and TRBJ1-1; a possible D gene is TRBD1 (5 bases). V was cut by 2 bases and J by 0 bases, with 7 bases left in between. This CDR3 is built from 14 residues. Germline V CDR1 and CDR2: MNHEY, SVGAGI. The CDR3 loop is CASSYDSMNTEAFF. DNA for the CDR3: TGTGCCAGCAGTTACGACAGCATGAACACTGAAGCTTTCTTT.

This chain connects TRBV28 to TRBJ1-4; 11 bases map to TRBD1. Germline V lookup: CDR1 MDHEN, CDR2 SYDVKM. Trimming removed 7 bases from V and 7 bases from J; junction bases left unmatched: 8. CDR3 length equals 15 residues. CDR3 sequence (DNA): TGTGCCAGCACCGAACCGGACAGGGGGCTTGAAAAACTGTTTTTT. Amino acids: CASTEPDRGLEKLFF.

In its sample, this clone was seen a few times. The chain uses TRBV18 and TRBJ1-2, with 10 bases aligning to TRBD1. The V and J ends lost 3 bases and 8 bases, in that order; junction bases with no gene match: 9. From germline, CDR1 is KGHSH and CDR2 LQKENI. This CDR3 is built from 15 residues. CDR3 bases: TGTGCCAGCTCACCTTTTCCGGGACAGGGGTACGGCTACACCTTC. Its translation: CASSPFPGQGYGYTF. Based on the CDR3 plus reference TRBV18 and TRBJ1-2, the full variable domain is NAGVMQNPRHLVRRRGQEARLRCSPMKGHSHVYWYRQLPEEGLKFMVYLQKENIIDESGMPKERFSAEFPKEGPSILRIQQVVRGDSAAYFCASSPFPGQGYGYTFGSGTRLTVV.